This paragraph covers one TCR beta chain sequence. These data come from a study of blood T cell repertoires in COVID-19. Study details: There were acute and convalescent COVID-19 samples, and they came from the United States, Italy and Spain. The analysed material was cDNA or gDNA that came from T cells, B-cell-depleted T cells, or PBMCs.

Methods used by the authors: Counts of nucleated cells, estimated from reference gene primer amplification, were obtained. Only in-frame clones appear in the TCRdb table, and some are missing; sequencing was by immunoSEQ multiplex PCR. V, J and clone size were drawn from that table, and D and trimming were deduced from the DNA. The data hold roughly 64,000 clones, with 80% to 90% observed a single time. The CDR3 sequence is 16 residues long. The rearrangement joins TRBV21-1 to TRBJ2-2; TRBD2 is the table's D call and was not checked against the DNA. TRBV21-1 is marked as a pseudogene. Input material: peripheral blood. This clonotype originated in a man aged 35 to 55 with acute or convalescent COVID-19. The CDR3 DNA is TGTGCCAGCACCGCTGCGAGGGGACTCGACACCGGGGAGCTGTTTTTT. Amino acids: CASTAARGLDTGELFF.